The clone carrying this T cell receptor beta chain is a singleton in its sample. The source of the sample is a study of blood T cell repertoires in COVID-19. Assay used: immunoSEQ multiplex PCR; TCRdb lists only in-frame clones, some missing. The data contain 250,000 to 300,000 clones, roughly 85% of them singletons. The CDR3 runs to 13 residues. V lost 4 bases to trimming and J lost 5 bases, with 15 bases between them. Germline CDR1 reads SQVTM; CDR2 reads ANQGSEA. The chain is built from TRBV29-1 and TRBJ2-7; TRBD1 is a possible D gene (6 bases). The sample was peripheral blood. The receptor comes from a man between 45 and 60 years old with active or convalescent COVID-19. In DNA form, the CDR3 reads TGCAGCGTTGTCAGGGGTTTCGACGACGAGCAGTACTTC. Its protein is CSVVRGFDDEQYF.